The 19 T cell receptor beta chains in this list originate from one sample, sequenced in a study of CD8 T cells in Susac syndrome. Random hexamers were used to reverse transcribe the RNA input (roughly 0.5 to 1 ug). TCRdb independently ran MiXCR on the immunoSEQ multiplex PCR reads; one entry per CDR3 protein. The table includes around 140,000 distinct CDR3 sequences, over 80% detected once. The sample consisted of CD8+ T cells from PBMCs. The receptors here all came from a human donor with multiple sclerosis.

The chain couples TRBV11-2 to TRBJ2-1; tentative D call: TRBD2 (6 bases). The germline V gene has CDR1 SGHAT and CDR2 FQNNGV. The CDR3 length is 16 residues. V lost 5 bases and J lost 8, with 22 bases in between. This CDR3 reads CASSLGGRAGFDEQFF. CDR3 nucleotides: TGTGCCAGCAGCCTGGGGGGAAGGGCGGGGTTCGATGAGCAGTTCTTC.

The J gene is TRBJ2-1, the V gene TRBV12-5, with 10 nucleotides matching TRBD2. The CDR3 is made up of 16 amino acids. With V trimmed by 7 bases and J by 2 bases, 8 bases remained unmatched. CDR1 LGHNT and CDR2 FRNRAP come from the germline V gene. The CDR3 region has the DNA TGTGCTAGTGTCCTCCCTAGCGGGAGTCCCTACAATGAGCAGTTCTTC. Protein sequence: CASVLPSGSPYNEQFF.

This chain links TRBV6-5 with TRBJ2-1; 12 bases fit TRBD2. J was trimmed by 8 bases and V by 5 bases; bases with no gene match: 7. Germline V gene sequence: CDR1 MNHEY, CDR2 SVGAGI. The CDR3 consists of 15 residues. This chain's CDR3 is CASSPTSGSEYEQFF. The CDR3 coding sequence is TGTGCCAGCAGTCCGACTAGCGGGAGTGAATATGAGCAGTTCTTC.

The gene calls are TRBV28 and TRBJ2-1, with 12 bases identical to TRBD1. This CDR3 comprises 15 residues. Germline CDR1 reads MDHEN; CDR2 reads SYDVKM. V gave up 6 bases and J gave up 10 bases; unmatched junction bases: 10. The CDR3 coding sequence is TGTGCCAGCAGGGGACAGGGGGCTGGGACCGGAGAGCAGTTCTTC. Translating gives CASRGQGAGTGEQFF.

The chain has TRBV13 and TRBJ2-1; maybe TRBD1 (6 bases). The CDR3 totals 14 residues. Trimming cost V 2 bases and J 8 bases, with 13 bases left between them. Germline-derived CDR1 and CDR2 are PRHDT and FYEKMQ (reference sequence). In DNA form, the CDR3 reads TGTGCCAGCAGCTTAACACAGGGTTTCCATGAGCAGTTCTTC. Its translation is CASSLTQGFHEQFF.

The rearrangement joins TRBV5-1 to TRBJ1-2, with 7 bases aligning to TRBD1. Germline V CDR1 and CDR2: SGHRS, YFSETQ. CDR3 size: 17 residues. The ends lost 4 bases at V and 2 bases at J; junction bases unmatched: 14. CDR3 DNA sequence: TGCGCCAGCAGCCGCTCACGGGGACAGAACCCGAACTATGGCTACACCTTC. It encodes CASSRSRGQNPNYGYTF.

The chain carries TRBV12-3 or TRBV12-4 and TRBJ2-1; D perhaps matches TRBD2 (6 bases). The CDR3 has 14 amino acids. With 2 bases removed from V and 7 bases from J, the gap between germline ends came to 12 bases. The CDR3 bases are TGTGCCAGCAGTTTAACGGGAGAGGCAAATGAGCAGTTCTTC. Its translation: CASSLTGEANEQFF.

The CDR3 protein is CAISEAALWNTEAFF. The DNA of the CDR3 is TGTGCCATCAGTGAGGCAGCCCTATGGAACACTGAAGCTTTCTTT. The chain is built from TRBV10-3 and TRBJ1-1, with D unresolved. The CDR3 length is 15 residues. Between the trimmed V and J ends, which lost 2 bases and 1 base, there was a span of 11 bases. Germline CDR1 ENHRY, CDR2 SYGVKD.

In its sample, this clonotype was seen once. The CDR3: CASTPGTGVYNEQFF. CDR3 in DNA: TGTGCCAGCACTCCCGGGACCGGAGTGTACAATGAGCAGTTCTTC. The chain joins TRBV27 to TRBJ2-1, with D perhaps TRBD1 or TRBD2 (5 bases each). Trimming took off 7 bases at V and 4 bases at J, with 17 bases between the two ends. Germline V gene data show CDR1 as MNHEY and CDR2 as SMNVEV (reference sequence). The CDR3 extends over 15 amino acids.

The chain combines TRBV12-3 or TRBV12-4 with TRBJ2-5; 8 bases are shared with TRBD2. This CDR3 has 15 amino acids. V lost 4 bases to trimming and J lost 2 bases; unmatched junction nucleotides: 6. The CDR3 sequence: CASSSSLAGQETQYF. CDR3 DNA sequence: TGTGCCAGCAGTTCGTCCCTAGCGGGTCAAGAGACCCAGTACTTC.

This chain links TRBV28 with TRBJ2-3; D not resolved. The V gene's germline CDR1 is MDHEN and CDR2 SYDVKM. CDR3 size: 15 residues. With 2 bases removed from V and 2 bases from J, the gap between germline ends came to 11 bases. The CDR3 spells CASSLVDRATDTQYF. In nucleotides, the CDR3 is TGTGCCAGCAGTTTAGTTGATAGGGCCACAGATACGCAGTATTTT. Full variable domain (missing parts from reference TRBV28 and TRBJ2-3): DVKVTQSSRYLVKRTGEKVFLECVQDMDHENMFWYRQDPGLGLRLIYFSYDVKMKEKGDIPEGYSVSREKKERFSLILESASTNQTSMYLCASSLVDRATDTQYFGPGTRLTVL.

The rearrangement links TRBV5-1 to TRBJ2-1; D gene unclear. Germline V gives CDR1 SGHRS, CDR2 YFSETQ. The CDR3 loop spans 16 amino acids. Trimming stripped 0 bases from V and 9 bases from J, with 19 bases between. The CDR3 DNA sequence: TGCGCCAGCAGCTTGGAGTCTCACGGAATACATGCTGAGCAGTTCTTC. It codes for CASSLESHGIHAEQFF.

This clonotype was observed a handful of times. This chain joins TRBV5-5 and TRBJ2-1; unclear D gene. Trimming pared 1 base from V and 7 bases from J, leaving 6 bases between. CDR3 length: 12 amino acids. From germline, CDR1 is SGHKS and CDR2 YYEKEE (reference sequence). The CDR3 sequence is CASSLSWNEQFF. The CDR3 DNA follows: TGTGCCAGCAGCTTGAGCTGGAATGAGCAGTTCTTC. The full variable domain, its missing parts supplied by reference TRBV5-5 and TRBJ2-1, is DAGVTQSPTHLIKTRGQQVTLRCSPISGHKSVSWYQQVLGQGPQFIFQYYEKEERGRGNFPDRFSARQFPNYSSELNVNALLLGDSALYLCASSLSWNEQFFGPGTRLTVL.

The chain carries TRBV7-9 and TRBJ2-1; unclear D gene. Germline assignment: CDR1 SEHNR and CDR2 FQNEAQ (reference sequence). CDR3 length equals 15 residues. V was pared by 1 base and J by 6 bases, with 13 bases between. This CDR3 reads CASSLEKWGFNEQFF. The CDR3 DNA is TGTGCCAGCAGCTTAGAAAAGTGGGGATTCAATGAGCAGTTCTTC.

This chain uses TRBV28 with TRBJ2-7; D could derive from TRBD1 or TRBD2 (5 bases each). Germline assignment: CDR1 MDHEN and CDR2 SYDVKM. The CDR3 has 12 amino acids. Trimming pared 5 bases from V and 4 bases from J, leaving 9 bases between. CDR3 protein: CASSAGRYEQYF. CDR3 DNA: TGTGCCAGCAGTGCAGGGAGATACGAGCAGTACTTC.

This clonotype was seen a few times. This chain uses TRBV6-2 or TRBV6-3 with TRBJ1-2; TRBD1 might be the D (5 bases). Germline V gives CDR1 MNHEY, CDR2 SVGEGT. V gave up 10 bases and J gave up 6 bases, with 27 bases separating them. The CDR3 is made up of 16 amino acids. The CDR3 loop is CAIPAGRSPDLDGYTF. The CDR3 DNA reads as TGTGCCATCCCCGCGGGGCGATCACCGGACCTAGATGGCTACACCTTC.

V is TRBV27 and J is TRBJ1-2; maybe TRBD1 (6 bases). This CDR3 spans 14 amino acids. CDR1 is MNHEY, CDR2 SMNVEV, per germline (reference sequence). V was trimmed by 6 bases and J by 4 bases, leaving 15 bases between them. The CDR3 here is CASSLAGDIYGYTF. In DNA, the CDR3 is TGTGCCAGCAGCCTAGCCGGGGACATCTATGGCTACACCTTC.

The chain couples TRBV28 to TRBJ1-1; 9 bases map to TRBD1. With V trimmed by 7 bases and J by 4 bases, 7 bases remained unmatched. CDR1 is MDHEN, CDR2 SYDVKM, per germline. The CDR3 extends over 14 amino acids. CDR3 in DNA: TGTGCCAGCAACAGGGGGCTGGGAGGCACTGAAGCTTTCTTT. Protein: CASNRGLGGTEAFF. The entire variable domain, with the rest obtained from reference TRBV28 and TRBJ1-1, is as follows: DVKVTQSSRYLVKRTGEKVFLECVQDMDHENMFWYRQDPGLGLRLIYFSYDVKMKEKGDIPEGYSVSREKKERFSLILESASTNQTSMYLCASNRGLGGTEAFFGQGTRLTVV.

The chain joins TRBV5-6 to TRBJ1-4; the D is unclear. The CDR3 sequence is 14 residues long. V lost 2 bases and J lost 2, with 7 bases in between. Germline CDR1 is SGHDT and CDR2 is YYEEEE. The CDR3 DNA is TGTGCCAGCAGCTTCGGAATCACTAATGAAAAACTGTTTTTT. It yields the protein CASSFGITNEKLFF.